This is a list of T cell receptor beta chains from one sample in a study of blood T cell repertoires in COVID-19. The assay was immunoSEQ multiplex PCR, and TCRdb's table has in-frame clones only and misses some. There are about 75,000 clones in the sample; about 91% occur only once, and approximately 6.4% lies in the top ten. The sample consisted of peripheral blood. These receptors all come from a woman in her sixties or seventies with acute or convalescent COVID-19. Each CDR3 is given with its conserved first and last residue. D genes are given only for firm matches. Rows give clone size only sometimes, using once, few, many, or a class for an expanded clone.

TRBV7-2	TRBD1	TRBJ1-2	.	TGTGCCAGCAGCTGGGACAGAAACTATGGCTACACCTTC	CASSWDRNYGYTF
TRBV6-1	.	TRBJ1-6	.	TGTGCCAGCAGTGAAAGCCAAGTGTCAAATTCACCCCTCCACTTT	CASSESQVSNSPLHF
TRBV5-4	TRBD2	TRBJ2-7	.	TGTGCCAGCAGCTTGGAAGGCGGGAGCTCCTACGAGCAGTACTTC	CASSLEGGSSYEQYF
TRBV7-2	.	TRBJ2-1	.	TGTGCCAGCAGCTCACACAGGGATGCTGAGCAGTTCTTC	CASSSHRDAEQFF
TRBV28	.	TRBJ2-3	.	TGTGCCAGCAGTTCCCCGGGAAGCTTTGGCACAGATACGCAGTATTTT	CASSSPGSFGTDTQYF
TRBV28	.	TRBJ1-2	.	TGTGCCAGCAGTTTAACATCCTCGGGATATGGCTACACCTTC	CASSLTSSGYGYTF
TRBV14	.	TRBJ1-6	.	TGTGCCAGCAGCCAATTTGGCGGAGATAATTCACCCCTCCACTTT	CASSQFGGDNSPLHF
TRBV5-1	.	TRBJ1-4	.	TGCGCCAGCAGCTTGAGCGCCGCGGAGGATGAAAAACTGTTTTTT	CASSLSAAEDEKLFF
TRBV18	TRBD1	TRBJ1-5	.	TGTGCCAGCTCACCAGGGACAGGGGACAATCAGCCCCAGCATTTT	CASSPGTGDNQPQHF
TRBV29-1	TRBD2	TRBJ2-5	.	TGCAGCGTGGAATTAGCGGGGGGGCTGGGAGAGACCCAGTACTTC	CSVELAGGLGETQYF
TRBV24-1	.	TRBJ2-1	.	TGTGCCACCAGTAGGGGCTATGAGCAGTTCTTC	CATSRGYEQFF
TRBV7-9	.	TRBJ1-1	many	TGTGCCAGCAGCCCCCAGGGAGGCACTGAAGCTTTCTTT	CASSPQGGTEAFF
TRBV24-1	.	TRBJ1-3	.	TGTGCCACCAGTGGTACCGGGACAGGAAACACCATATATTTT	CATSGTGTGNTIYF
TRBV29-1	TRBD1	TRBJ2-7	.	TGCAGCGTGGGACAGGCCACGCAAGAGCAGTACTTC	CSVGQATQEQYF
TRBV27	.	TRBJ1-5	.	TGTGCCAGCAGTCTTTTAGGGGCAGATAGCAATCAGCCCCAGCATTTT	CASSLLGADSNQPQHF
TRBV7-2	TRBD2	TRBJ2-1	.	TGTGCCAGCAGATCTACCGGGGGACTAGCGGGAGGGACCTACAATGAGCAGTTCTTC	CASRSTGGLAGGTYNEQFF
TRBV9	.	TRBJ2-3	.	TGTGCCAGCAGCGTATATACTACAGATACGCAGTATTTT	CASSVYTTDTQYF
TRBV7-3	TRBD2	TRBJ2-3	.	TGTGCCAGCAGCATTTTAGCGGGGGGGCCAGATACGCAGTATTTT	CASSILAGGPDTQYF
TRBV7-6	TRBD1	TRBJ1-1	once	TGTGCCAGCAGCGCAACAGGGGGAAGCACTGAAGCTTTCTTT	CASSATGGSTEAFF
TRBV10-3	.	TRBJ1-4	.	TGTGCCATCAGTGACGTTGCAACTAATGAAAAACTGTTTTTT	CAISDVATNEKLFF
TRBV5-1	TRBD2	TRBJ2-1	.	TGCGCCAGCAGCTCGGGAGCGGGAGTCCACAATGAGCAGTTCTTC	CASSSGAGVHNEQFF
TRBV27	.	TRBJ1-5	once	TGTGCCAGCAGTCCCGTGGGATCGGGGGGCAATCAGCCCCAGCATTTT	CASSPVGSGGNQPQHF
TRBV7-9	.	TRBJ1-2	once	TGTGCCAGCAGCTTAGGGCAGGGTGATGGCTACACCTTC	CASSLGQGDGYTF
TRBV19	.	TRBJ1-3	.	TGTGCCAGTAGTACCCCGAACAGGCCTGGCCCCATATATTTT	CASSTPNRPGPIYF
TRBV7-2	TRBD1	TRBJ2-7	.	TGTGCCAGCAGCCCACAGGGGAGCTCCTACGAGCAGTACTTC	CASSPQGSSYEQYF
TRBV3-1/TRBV3-2	.	TRBJ1-2	.	TGTGCCAGCAGCCTCCTCGGTCTGAACGGCTACACCTTC	CASSLLGLNGYTF
TRBV19	.	TRBJ1-4	.	TGTGCCACTACGCCATGGGGGCAGAATGAAAAACTGTTTTTT	CATTPWGQNEKLFF
TRBV24-1	.	TRBJ1-2	.	TGTGCCACCAGTGATTTAGGGGCATCAGCGGGGGGCTACACCTTC	CATSDLGASAGGYTF
TRBV7-2	.	TRBJ2-3	.	TGTGCCAGCAGCCAATCAACAGCAGATACGCAGTATTTT	CASSQSTADTQYF
TRBV28	TRBD2	TRBJ2-7	once	TGTGCCAGCAGTTTAGCGGGAGAAGGATACGAGCAGTACTTC	CASSLAGEGYEQYF
TRBV27	TRBD1	TRBJ2-5	few	TGTGCCAGCAGTTGGACAGGTGTTAGGGAGACCCAGTACTTC	CASSWTGVRETQYF
TRBV5-4	TRBD1	TRBJ1-2	.	TGTGCCAGCAGCTTGTGGGACAGGGATTGGGGCTACACCTTC	CASSLWDRDWGYTF
TRBV7-3	.	TRBJ1-2	.	TGTGCCAGCAGCTTAACGCCGGTGATAGCGGGAGGCTACACCTTC	CASSLTPVIAGGYTF
TRBV19	.	TRBJ2-1	once	TGTGCCAGTAACATCGGAGGGACCATTTACAATGAGCAGTTCTTC	CASNIGGTIYNEQFF
TRBV28	.	TRBJ1-2	.	TGTGCCAGCAGCAACCCCGGGGGTAACTATGGCTACACCTTC	CASSNPGGNYGYTF
TRBV10-3	TRBD1	TRBJ2-5	.	TGTGCCATCAGTGAGTCTAGAGGGACAGGGGAAGAGACCCAGTACTTC	CAISESRGTGEETQYF
TRBV6-5	.	TRBJ1-1	.	TGTGCCAGCAGTTACGGACACCCAAGGACTGAAGCTTTCTTT	CASSYGHPRTEAFF
TRBV28	.	TRBJ1-2	.	TGTGCCAGCAGTTCCAAGGGGCGGCCCATTAGCTACACCTTC	CASSSKGRPISYTF
TRBV4-3	TRBD1	TRBJ1-2	few	TGCGCCAGCAGCCATACAGACAGGGTCCATGGCTACACCTTC	CASSHTDRVHGYTF
TRBV21-1	.	TRBJ1-5	.	TGTGCCAGCACCAGACCAGGGGCCGTCAATCAGCCCCAGCATTTT	CASTRPGAVNQPQHF
TRBV3-1/TRBV3-2	.	TRBJ1-2	.	TGTGCCAGCAGCCAAGCGTCGGGAGGCTACACCTTC	CASSQASGGYTF
TRBV9	.	TRBJ1-1	.	TGTGCCAGCAGCCCAGTAGGGGGATTCAACACTGAAGCTTTCTTT	CASSPVGGFNTEAFF
TRBV7-9	TRBD1	TRBJ1-3	.	TGTGCCAGCAGCCTTGGGACAGGGGTTCGGAAATCTGGAAACACCATATATTTT	CASSLGTGVRKSGNTIYF
TRBV6-2/TRBV6-3	TRBD2	TRBJ2-1	.	TGTGCCAGCAGTTACTCCCCCCCTAGCGGGGTATACAATGAGCAGTTCTTC	CASSYSPPSGVYNEQFF
TRBV5-1	.	TRBJ1-1	.	TGCGCCAGCAGCTTGCAGGGGCGACGTGGGACTGAAGCTTTCTTT	CASSLQGRRGTEAFF
TRBV28	TRBD1	TRBJ1-4	.	TGTGCCAGCAGTTCGAACAGGGGCTTCGAAAAACTGTTTTTT	CASSSNRGFEKLFF
TRBV5-4	.	TRBJ2-7	.	TGTGCCAGCAGCTTAGACGGGGTCTCCTACGAGCAGTACTTC	CASSLDGVSYEQYF
TRBV25-1	.	TRBJ1-2	once	TGTGCCAGCAGCCCTAACAGCTATGGCTACACCTTC	CASSPNSYGYTF
TRBV9	TRBD2	TRBJ2-3	.	TGTGCCAGCAAAAGCGGGGGAGGGGTTACGCAGTATTTT	CASKSGGGVTQYF
TRBV9	TRBD2	TRBJ2-7	few	TGTGCCAGCAGCGTAGGTAGCGGGGGGACCTACGAGCAGTACTTC	CASSVGSGGTYEQYF
TRBV27	.	TRBJ1-2	.	TGTGCCAGCAGTTTATACGGGGGAAAGGGCTACACCTTC	CASSLYGGKGYTF
TRBV7-9	TRBD1	TRBJ1-3	.	TGTGCCAGCAGGCCTCGACAGGGGGCGGAAGGAAACACCATATATTTT	CASRPRQGAEGNTIYF
TRBV24-1	.	TRBJ1-2	.	TGTGCCACCAGTAGCCACTATGGCTACACCTTC	CATSSHYGYTF
TRBV3-1/TRBV3-2	TRBD1	TRBJ1-5	once	TGTGCCAGCAGCCAAGAAGGGACAGGGGACCAACAGCATTTT	CASSQEGTGDQQHF
TRBV2	TRBD1	TRBJ1-5	.	TGTGCCAGCAGGCCGGGACAGGGAAGCAATCAGCCCCAGCATTTT	CASRPGQGSNQPQHF
TRBV27	.	TRBJ1-1	.	TGTGCCAGCAATTCGGGACTCACCCGAGACCATCAAGCTTTCTTT	CASNSGLTRDHQAFF
TRBV19	.	TRBJ1-3	.	TGTGCCAGTAGTATCTTCGGGACAGGAAACACCATATATTTT	CASSIFGTGNTIYF
TRBV28	.	TRBJ1-2	.	TGTGCCAGCACCACGGGAGGGGCCACCCTCGGCTATGGCTACACCTTC	CASTTGGATLGYGYTF
TRBV18	.	TRBJ1-5	.	TGTGCCAGCTCACCATGGAGGGATAGCAATCAGCCCCAGCATTTT	CASSPWRDSNQPQHF